The TCR beta chain described here comes from a study of cytomegalovirus exposure and HLA in healthy donors (TCRdb year 2017). Regarding the complete study: The roughly 650 repertoires of the first cohort and the 110 or so validation repertoires were produced on the same platform, according to a later analysis. The study aimed to test whether cataloging public T cell receptors could reveal signatures of past pathogen exposure. Along with the roughly 700-subject first cohort, a separate validation cohort of over 90 different subjects was used. To predict cytomegalovirus infection status, the study combined high-throughput TCR immunosequencing, statistical association of individual TCRs with disease status, and machine learning.

The CDR3 numbers 14 residues from cysteine through phenylalanine. Here the CDR3 DNA is all that survives: 42 bases in frame from base 1. CDR1 MRHNA and CDR2 SNTAGT were looked up in the germline V gene. The V end loses 8 bases and the J end loses 4 bases, and a stretch of 12 bases separates them. The paper's findings and limits, for the study overall: Cytomegalovirus status was reported to be diagnosed by the classifier with high specificity and sensitivity in both the original and validation cohorts. Most TCR sequences were seen in very few donors, while some public TCRs were found in many individuals. According to the authors, the approach could potentially be generalized to other disease states and immunological phenotypes. Three of the identified cytomegalovirus-associated TCR beta chains were confirmed in vitro to be specific for cytomegalovirus antigens. A later analysis found that TCRs clustered in the first cohort also tended to co-occur in the 95 to 150 validation repertoires, with more than 90% of cluster scores above 0. The validation cohort had no HLA typing available for a later analysis, so co-occurrence within that cohort was assessed over all 120 or so repertoires. A total of 150 to 200 TCR beta chains were listed by the study as associated with cytomegalovirus.

This clone was seen only once. Its antigen is still unknown. Base qualities are not recorded, but no much larger clone differs from it by a single base. The protocol used for the library was the immunoSEQ multiplex PCR assay. Per the original workflow: To diagnose cytomegalovirus status from the catalog of TCR beta chain sequences, a statistical classification framework was built. TCRdb obtained this table from immuneACCESS and retained in-frame rearrangements with V and J assigned. These tables miss some clones; where compared with another copy, unresolved V genes account for less than half of the shortfall, and the remainder is unexplained. That table is the source of V, J and clone size, and D and trimming were worked out from the DNA. This sample has hundreds of thousands of clones in its table, and 86% of those were observed once. The ten largest clones add up to 0.83% of the sample. The donors belonged to the validation cohort of about 120 subjects, which was separate from the roughly 670-subject first cohort.

Sequenced: PBMCs. This receptor was identified in a woman younger than 35 in good health and CMV-seronegative. The sequence links TRBV6-4 to TRBJ2-6, with an unclear D gene assignment. This receptor carries the CDR3 CASASGGGANVLTF. The nucleotide sequence reads as follows: TGTGCCAGCGCCTCAGGTGGGGGGGCCAACGTCCTGACTTTC.